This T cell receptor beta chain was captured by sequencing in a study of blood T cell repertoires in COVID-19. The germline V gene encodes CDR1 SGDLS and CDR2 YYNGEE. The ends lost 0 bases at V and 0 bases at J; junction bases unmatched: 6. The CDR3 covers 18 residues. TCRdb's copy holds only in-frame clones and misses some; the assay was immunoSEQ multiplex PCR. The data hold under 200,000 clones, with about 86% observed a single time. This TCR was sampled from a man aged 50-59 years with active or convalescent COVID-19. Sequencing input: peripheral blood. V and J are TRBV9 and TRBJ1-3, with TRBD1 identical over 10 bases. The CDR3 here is CASSVAPTGGDSGNTIYF. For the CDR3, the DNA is TGTGCCAGCAGCGTAGCACCGACAGGGGGCGACTCTGGAAACACCATATATTTT.